A single sample is the source of the 7 T cell receptor beta chains below, sequenced in a study of blood T cells in healthy people across ages. For the second PCR, which ran for about 6 to 11 cycles, a sample-barcoded 5' primer and a J-beta primer mix were used. One entry per CDR3 protein, called by TCRdb with MiXCR from the 5' RACE reads. This table has about 1,400,000 distinct CDR3 sequences, 45% to 70% appearing once. Material: blood. Source of these receptors: a man between 18 and 35 years old in good health.

The rearrangement links TRBV29-1 to TRBJ1-2; possible D gene TRBD1, 5 bases. Deletions cut 3 bases from V and 2 bases from J, with 10 bases between. The germline V gene encodes CDR1 SQVTM and CDR2 ANQGSEA. CDR3 length: 13 amino acids. In DNA, the CDR3 is TGCAGCGTTGACATAGGGGAGAACTATGGCTACACCTTC. Protein product: CSVDIGENYGYTF.

This chain uses TRBV20-1 with TRBJ2-3; 7 bases map to TRBD1. The V gene end was trimmed by 0 bases and the J gene end by 4 bases; junction bases not matched to a gene: 4. Germline CDR1 reads DFQATT; CDR2 reads SNEGSKA (reference sequence). This CDR3 region has 14 residues. CDR3 coding DNA: TGCAGTGCTAGAGACCCGACAGGGCCAGATACGCAGTATTTT. This codes for CSARDPTGPDTQYF.

The rearrangement links TRBV20-1 to TRBJ2-7, with no clear D. Germline CDR1 reads DFQATT; CDR2 reads SNEGSKA (reference sequence). The CDR3 sequence is 13 residues long. Trimming pared 1 base from V and 4 bases from J, leaving 11 bases between. CDR3 DNA: TGCAGTGCTAGAGTTGCAGCAGGATACGAGCAGTACTTC. This encodes CSARVAAGYEQYF.

V is TRBV10-3 and J is TRBJ2-5; tentatively, D is TRBD2 (7 bases). Looked up from germline, CDR1 is ENHRY and CDR2 is SYGVKD. This CDR3 comprises 15 residues. With 4 bases removed from V and 3 bases from J, the gap between germline ends came to 15 bases. The CDR3 coding sequence is TGTGCCATCAGTGCCTGGGGGGGGCCGGAAGAGACCCAGTACTTC. The encoded protein is CAISAWGGPEETQYF.

The V gene is TRBV4-2, the J gene TRBJ1-2, with D hard to call. Per the germline V gene, CDR1 is LGHNA and CDR2 is YNFKEQ. The CDR3 contains 14 residues. V lost 1 base to trimming and J lost 4 bases, with 10 bases between them. The CDR3 region is CASSQVTGPYGYTF. CDR3 nucleotide sequence: TGTGCCAGCAGCCAAGTTACTGGCCCCTATGGCTACACCTTC.

The chain recombines TRBV10-2 with TRBJ2-5; 7 bases agree with TRBD1. The germline V gene has CDR1 WSHSY and CDR2 SAAADI. Unmatched junction bases numbered 1, after V lost 1 base and J lost 2 bases. The CDR3 loop spans 14 amino acids. The CDR3 DNA reads TGCGCCAGCAGTGAGTTGGGACAGCAAGAGACCCAGTACTTC. This gives the protein CASSELGQQETQYF.

The chain links TRBV20-1 to TRBJ2-1, with 12 bases aligning to TRBD2. CDR3 length: 14 residues. Germline lookup yields CDR1 DFQATT and CDR2 SNEGSKA (reference sequence). J gave up 8 bases and V 3 bases, and 5 bases lay outside the gene matches. CDR3 loop: CSASPSGGAYEQFF. The CDR3 DNA reads as TGCAGTGCTAGCCCTAGCGGGGGGGCATATGAGCAGTTCTTC.